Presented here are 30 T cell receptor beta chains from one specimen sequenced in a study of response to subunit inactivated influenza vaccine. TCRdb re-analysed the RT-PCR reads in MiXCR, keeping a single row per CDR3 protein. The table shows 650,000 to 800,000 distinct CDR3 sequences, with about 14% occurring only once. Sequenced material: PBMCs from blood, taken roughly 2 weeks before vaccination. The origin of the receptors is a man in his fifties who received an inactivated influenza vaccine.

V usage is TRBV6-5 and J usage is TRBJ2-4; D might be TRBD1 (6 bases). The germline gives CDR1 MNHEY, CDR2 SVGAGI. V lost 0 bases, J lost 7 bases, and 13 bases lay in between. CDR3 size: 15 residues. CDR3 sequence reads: CASSYSPYRGNIQYF. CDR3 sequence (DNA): TGTGCCAGCAGTTACTCCCCTTATAGGGGGAACATTCAGTACTTC.

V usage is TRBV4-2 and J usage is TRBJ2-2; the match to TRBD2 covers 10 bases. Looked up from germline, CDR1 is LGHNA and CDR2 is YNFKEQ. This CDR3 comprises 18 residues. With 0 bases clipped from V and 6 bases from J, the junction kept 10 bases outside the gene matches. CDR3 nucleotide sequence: TGTGCCAGCAGCCAAGAGCTTTCTAGCGGGAGTCGCGCCGGGGAGCTGTTTTTT. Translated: CASSQELSSGSRAGELFF.

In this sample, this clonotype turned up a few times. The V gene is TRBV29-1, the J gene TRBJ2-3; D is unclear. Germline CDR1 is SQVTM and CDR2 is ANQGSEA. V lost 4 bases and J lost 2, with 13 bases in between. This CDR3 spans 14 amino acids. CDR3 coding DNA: TGCAGCGTTGGTAGGAGACGCAACACAGATACGCAGTATTTT. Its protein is CSVGRRRNTDTQYF.

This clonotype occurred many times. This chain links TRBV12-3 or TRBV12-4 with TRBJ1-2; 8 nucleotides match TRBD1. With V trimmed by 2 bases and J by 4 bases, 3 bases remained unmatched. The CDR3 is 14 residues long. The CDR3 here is CASSLTGTGYGYTF. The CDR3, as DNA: TGTGCCAGCAGTTTAACTGGGACAGGCTATGGCTACACCTTC.

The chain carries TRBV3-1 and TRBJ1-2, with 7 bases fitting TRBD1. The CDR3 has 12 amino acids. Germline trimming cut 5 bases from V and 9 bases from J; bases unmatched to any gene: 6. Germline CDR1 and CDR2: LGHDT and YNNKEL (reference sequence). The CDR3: CASSSHRGSYTF. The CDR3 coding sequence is TGTGCCAGCAGCTCGCACAGGGGAAGCTACACCTTC.

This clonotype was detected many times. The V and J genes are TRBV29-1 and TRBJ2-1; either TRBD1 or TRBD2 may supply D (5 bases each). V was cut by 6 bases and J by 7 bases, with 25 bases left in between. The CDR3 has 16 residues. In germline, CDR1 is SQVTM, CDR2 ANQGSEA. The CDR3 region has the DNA TGCAGCGTCCCCGCCTTAAGCCGGGGCCGACGGAATGAGCAGTTCTTC. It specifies CSVPALSRGRRNEQFF.

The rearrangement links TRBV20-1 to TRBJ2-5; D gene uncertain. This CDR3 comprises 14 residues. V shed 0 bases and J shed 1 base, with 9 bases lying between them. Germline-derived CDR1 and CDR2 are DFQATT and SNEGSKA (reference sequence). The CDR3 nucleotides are TGCAGTGCTAGAGAAAGTACTCGCCAAGAGACCCAGTACTTC. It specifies CSARESTRQETQYF.

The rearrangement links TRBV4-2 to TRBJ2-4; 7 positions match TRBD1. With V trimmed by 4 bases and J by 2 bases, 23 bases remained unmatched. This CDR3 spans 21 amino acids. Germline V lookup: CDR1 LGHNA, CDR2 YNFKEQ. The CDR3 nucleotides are TGTGCCAGCAGCCGCTGGGACAGAAGGACAAGGAGTAGTGGGCCCAAAAACATTCAGTACTTC. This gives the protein CASSRWDRRTRSSGPKNIQYF.

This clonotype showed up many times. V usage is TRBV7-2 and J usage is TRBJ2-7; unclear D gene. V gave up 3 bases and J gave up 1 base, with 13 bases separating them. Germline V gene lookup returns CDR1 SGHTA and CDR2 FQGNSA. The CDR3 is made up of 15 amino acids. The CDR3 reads CASSFSPILSYEQYF. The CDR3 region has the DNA TGTGCCAGCAGCTTTAGTCCTATTCTTTCCTACGAGCAGTACTTC.

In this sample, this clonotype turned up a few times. CDR3 protein: CASSRTSGGRGKNIQYF. The DNA of the CDR3 is TGCGCCAGTTCCAGGACTAGCGGGGGACGAGGCAAAAACATTCAGTACTTC. This chain uses TRBV5-1 with TRBJ2-4, with 13 bases aligning to TRBD2. The germline V gene encodes CDR1 SGHRS and CDR2 YFSETQ. Trimming cost V 8 bases and J 3 bases; bases outside gene matches: 11. The CDR3 runs to 17 residues.

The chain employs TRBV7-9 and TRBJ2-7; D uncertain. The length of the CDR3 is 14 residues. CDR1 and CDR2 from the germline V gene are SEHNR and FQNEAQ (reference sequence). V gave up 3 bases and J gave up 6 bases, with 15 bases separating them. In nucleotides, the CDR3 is TGTGCCAGCAGCTTCGGCCCCCTACCCGCCGAGCAGTACTTC. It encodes CASSFGPLPAEQYF.

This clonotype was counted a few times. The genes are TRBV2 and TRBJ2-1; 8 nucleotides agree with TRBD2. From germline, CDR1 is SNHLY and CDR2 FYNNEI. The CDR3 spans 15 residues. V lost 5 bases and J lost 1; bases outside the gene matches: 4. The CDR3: CASSRLAQSYNEQFF. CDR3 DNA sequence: TGTGCCAGCAGTCGACTAGCGCAATCCTACAATGAGCAGTTCTTC.

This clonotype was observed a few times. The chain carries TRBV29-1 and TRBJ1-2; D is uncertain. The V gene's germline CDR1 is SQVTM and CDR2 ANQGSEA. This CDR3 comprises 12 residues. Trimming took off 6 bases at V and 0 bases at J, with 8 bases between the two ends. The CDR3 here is CSVMTTNYGYTF. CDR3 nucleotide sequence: TGCAGCGTCATGACCACTAACTATGGCTACACCTTC.

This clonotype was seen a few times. The CDR3 DNA follows: TGTGCCAGCAGCCAAACCCCGGAAAGTGAGCAGTTCTTC. Its translation: CASSQTPESEQFF. This sequence joins TRBV14 and TRBJ2-1; D unresolved. Germline lookup yields CDR1 SGHDN and CDR2 FVKESK. The CDR3 has 13 residues. V shed 2 bases and J shed 9 bases, with 11 bases lying between them.

CDR3 sequence (DNA): TGTGCCAGCAGCCCAATCCGTCGATGGACTAGCGGGCCCGGGGAGGACAATGAGCAGTTCTTC. Amino acid sequence: CASSPIRRWTSGPGEDNEQFF. The V gene is TRBV7-2, the J gene TRBJ2-1; 11 nucleotides line up with TRBD2. CDR1 and CDR2 (germline): SGHTA, FQGNSA. V shed 5 bases, J shed 5 bases, and the junction held 23 bases outside the gene matches. The CDR3 has 21 amino acids.

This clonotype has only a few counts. DNA for the CDR3: TGCGCCAGCAGTCAATTGAGGAGTGCGGGGGAGACCCAGTACTTC. Amino acids: CASSQLRSAGETQYF. This chain links TRBV23-1 with TRBJ2-5, with D perhaps TRBD2 (6 bases). TRBV23-1 is an ORF, and what it does is uncertain. The V and J ends lost 1 base and 5 bases respectively, with 14 bases between them. CDR3 length: 15 residues.

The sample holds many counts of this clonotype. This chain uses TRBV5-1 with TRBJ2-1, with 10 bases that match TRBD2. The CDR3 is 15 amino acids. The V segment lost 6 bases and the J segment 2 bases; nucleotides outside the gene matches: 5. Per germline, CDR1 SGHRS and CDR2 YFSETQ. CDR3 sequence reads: CASTTSGATYNEQFF. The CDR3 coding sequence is TGCGCCAGCACTACTAGCGGGGCCACCTACAATGAGCAGTTCTTC.

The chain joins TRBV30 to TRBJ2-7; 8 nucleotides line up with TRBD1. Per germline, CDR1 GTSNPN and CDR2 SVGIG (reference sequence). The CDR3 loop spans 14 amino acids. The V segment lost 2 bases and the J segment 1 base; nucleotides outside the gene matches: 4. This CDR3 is CAWSSDRGSYEQYF. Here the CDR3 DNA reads TGTGCCTGGAGTTCAGACAGGGGTTCCTACGAGCAGTACTTC.

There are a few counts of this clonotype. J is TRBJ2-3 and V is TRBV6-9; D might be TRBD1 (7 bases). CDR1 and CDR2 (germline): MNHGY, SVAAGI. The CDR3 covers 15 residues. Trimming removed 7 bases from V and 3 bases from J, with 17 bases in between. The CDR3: CASIYPQGRTDTQYF. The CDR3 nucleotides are TGTGCCAGCATTTACCCACAGGGGAGGACAGATACGCAGTATTTT.

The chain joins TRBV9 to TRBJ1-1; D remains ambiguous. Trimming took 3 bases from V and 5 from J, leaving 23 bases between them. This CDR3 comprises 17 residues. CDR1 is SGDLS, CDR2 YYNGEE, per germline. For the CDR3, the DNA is TGTGCCAGCAGCGGACGCGATAAGGGTAGGGAGGGAACTGAAGCTTTCTTT. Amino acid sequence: CASSGRDKGREGTEAFF.

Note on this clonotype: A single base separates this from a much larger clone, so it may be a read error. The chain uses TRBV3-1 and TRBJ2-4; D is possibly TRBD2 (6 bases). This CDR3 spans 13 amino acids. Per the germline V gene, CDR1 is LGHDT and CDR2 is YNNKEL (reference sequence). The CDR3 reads CACSRGGQDIQYF. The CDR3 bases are TGTGCCTGCAGCCGGGGAGGCCAGGACATTCAGTACTTC.

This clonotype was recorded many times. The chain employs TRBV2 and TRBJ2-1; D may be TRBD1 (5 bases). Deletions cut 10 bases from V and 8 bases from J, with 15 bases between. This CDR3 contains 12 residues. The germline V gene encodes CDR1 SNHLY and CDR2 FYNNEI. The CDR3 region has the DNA TGTGCCACAGGACCAGACAGCGATGAGCAGTTCTTC. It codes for CATGPDSDEQFF.

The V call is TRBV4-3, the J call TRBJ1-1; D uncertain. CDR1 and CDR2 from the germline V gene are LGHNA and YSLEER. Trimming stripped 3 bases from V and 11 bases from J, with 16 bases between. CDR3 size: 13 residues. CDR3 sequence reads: CASSHSVGMGAFF. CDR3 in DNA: TGCGCCAGCAGCCACTCGGTGGGAATGGGGGCTTTCTTT.

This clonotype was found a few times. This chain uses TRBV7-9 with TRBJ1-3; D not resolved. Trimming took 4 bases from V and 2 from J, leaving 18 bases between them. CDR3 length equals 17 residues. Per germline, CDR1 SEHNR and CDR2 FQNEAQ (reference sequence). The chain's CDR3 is CASSSSPLHRTGNTIYF. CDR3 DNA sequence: TGTGCCAGCAGCTCTTCTCCGCTACACAGAACTGGAAACACCATATATTTT.

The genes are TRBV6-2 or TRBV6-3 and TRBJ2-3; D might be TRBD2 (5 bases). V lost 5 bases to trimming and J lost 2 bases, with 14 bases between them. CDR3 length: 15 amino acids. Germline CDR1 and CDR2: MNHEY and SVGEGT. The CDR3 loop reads CASSTSGWFTDTQYF. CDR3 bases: TGTGCCAGCAGTACGAGCGGTTGGTTCACAGATACGCAGTATTTT.

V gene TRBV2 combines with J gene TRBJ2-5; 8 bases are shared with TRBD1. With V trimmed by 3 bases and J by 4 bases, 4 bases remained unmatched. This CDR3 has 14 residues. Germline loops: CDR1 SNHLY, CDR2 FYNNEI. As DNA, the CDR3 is TGTGCCAGCAGTGATGCCGGGACAGGAGAGACCCAGTACTTC. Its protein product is CASSDAGTGETQYF.

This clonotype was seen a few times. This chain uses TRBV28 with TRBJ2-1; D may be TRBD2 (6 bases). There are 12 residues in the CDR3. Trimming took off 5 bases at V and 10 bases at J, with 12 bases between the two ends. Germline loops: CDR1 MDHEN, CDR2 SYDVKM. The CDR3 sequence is CASSRLASEQFF. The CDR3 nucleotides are TGTGCCAGCAGTCGTCTAGCGTCCGAGCAGTTCTTC.

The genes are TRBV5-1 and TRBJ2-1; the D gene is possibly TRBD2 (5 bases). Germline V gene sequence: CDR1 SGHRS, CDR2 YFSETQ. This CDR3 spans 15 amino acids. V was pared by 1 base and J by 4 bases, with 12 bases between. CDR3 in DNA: TGCGCCAGCAGCTTGAACGGGAACGCATACAATGAGCAGTTCTTC. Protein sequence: CASSLNGNAYNEQFF.

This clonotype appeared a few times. The CDR3 sequence is CSATPGKTQYF. CDR3 DNA sequence: TGCAGTGCGACCCCGGGGAAGACCCAGTACTTC. The gene calls are TRBV20-1 and TRBJ2-5; TRBD2 is a possible D gene (5 bases). The germline V gene has CDR1 DFQATT and CDR2 SNEGSKA (reference sequence). The CDR3 has 11 residues. Deletions cut 6 bases from V and 6 bases from J, with 11 bases between.

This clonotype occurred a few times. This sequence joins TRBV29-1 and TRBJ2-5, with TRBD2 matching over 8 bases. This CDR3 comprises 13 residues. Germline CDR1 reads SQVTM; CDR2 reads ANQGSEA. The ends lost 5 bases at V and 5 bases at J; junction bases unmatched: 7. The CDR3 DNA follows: TGCAGCGTTTCAGCGGGAGTATGGGAGACCCAGTACTTC. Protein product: CSVSAGVWETQYF.